These 30 T cell receptor beta chains came from one sample sequenced in a study of spatial heterogeneity in lung cancer. The time point was: sample taken at primary tumor resection. Each CDR3 protein gets one entry after TCRdb re-called the 5' RACE reads with MiXCR. The repertoire consists of more than 700 distinct CDR3 sequences, with roughly a tenth occurring once and the leading ten covering 25% to 40%. Their antigens are not known. Overall study results and limits: One measure, the expanded intratumoral alpha and beta TCR count, tracked tumor mutation counts.

The sample was lung tumor tissue, taken at surgery. These receptors were taken from a male donor with early-stage non-small cell lung cancer.

Sample share makes this clonotype medium-sized. The size of this beta chain means little, since it is a stray read in a library made for alpha chains. This chain uses TRBV7-9 with TRBJ2-1; 13 bases line up with TRBD2. The germline V gene has CDR1 SEHNR and CDR2 FQNEAQ (reference sequence). The CDR3 consists of 15 residues. V trimming: 5 bases; J trimming: 6 bases; junction bases outside the gene matches: 4. CDR3 in amino acids: CASSQGLAGPNEQFF. CDR3 DNA: TGTGCCAGCAGCCAGGGACTAGCGGGACCCAATGAGCAGTTCTTC.

This clonotype is judged medium-sized. This beta chain represents an off-target read in a library built for alpha chains; its size is of limited meaning. The chain joins TRBV20-1 to TRBJ2-1; D is perhaps TRBD1 (5 bases). Germline V gene sequence: CDR1 DFQATT, CDR2 SNEGSKA (reference sequence). The CDR3 extends over 11 amino acids. Trimming pared 3 bases from V and 9 bases from J, leaving 9 bases between. CDR3 residues: CSASLGPEQFF. The CDR3 coding sequence is TGCAGTGCTAGTCTGGGGCCTGAGCAGTTCTTC.

Turning to this clonotype: The library was designed around alpha chains, so this beta chain is a stray read whose abundance carries little weight. The rearrangement joins TRBV20-1 to TRBJ2-1, with 11 nucleotides matching TRBD2. CDR1 DFQATT and CDR2 SNEGSKA come from the germline V gene (reference sequence). The CDR3 totals 15 residues. V was pared by 6 bases and J by 7 bases, with 11 bases of the junction left unmatched. Here the CDR3 DNA reads TGCAGTGCCCTCGGAGGTAGCGGGAGGGCGAATGAGCAGTTCTTC. Translation: CSALGGSGRANEQFF.

This clonotype is medium-sized (0.01 to 0.1%) within its sample. Since the library was made to target alpha chains, this beta chain is a stray read and its abundance is not meaningful. The J gene is TRBJ2-7, the V gene TRBV20-1, with 9 bases aligning to TRBD2. CDR3 length: 13 residues. V was clipped by 5 bases and J by 3 bases; unmatched bases: 5. Germline loops: CDR1 DFQATT, CDR2 SNEGSKA (reference sequence). This chain's CDR3 is CSAATSGFYEQYF. DNA for the CDR3: TGCAGTGCTGCGACTAGCGGATTCTACGAGCAGTACTTC.

By frequency in the sample, this clonotype is medium-sized. Little can be read into the size of this beta chain, an off-target read in a library designed for alpha chains. This sequence joins TRBV20-1 and TRBJ2-7; D might be TRBD1 (6 bases). The CDR3 has 11 residues. V was cut by 3 bases and J by 9 bases, with 12 bases left in between. The germline CDR1 and CDR2 sequences are DFQATT and SNEGSKA (reference sequence). As DNA, the CDR3 is TGCAGTGCTAGCAGGGGAAAGGGGCAGTACTTC. It yields the protein CSASRGKGQYF.

This clonotype is labeled medium-sized (0.01 to 0.1%). For a library built for alpha chains, this beta chain is a stray read; little rests on its size. The chain couples TRBV5-1 to TRBJ1-4; maybe TRBD1 (6 bases). The CDR3 is 14 amino acids. The V end was cut by 6 bases, the J end by 8 bases, with 17 bases between. Per germline, CDR1 SGHRS and CDR2 YFSETQ. The CDR3 sequence: CASTWGRQGEKLFF. The CDR3 region has the DNA TGCGCCAGCACCTGGGGGCGTCAGGGGGAAAAACTGTTTTTT. Using reference TRBV5-1 and TRBJ1-4 for the parts outside the CDR3, the full variable domain is KAGVTQTPRYLIKTRGQQVTLSCSPISGHRSVSWYQQTPGQGLQFLFEYFSETQRNKGNFPGRFSGRQFSNSRSEMNVSTLELGDSALYLCASTWGRQGEKLFFGSGTQLSVL.

Judged by abundance, this clonotype is medium-sized. Since it is a stray read in a library aimed at alpha chains, this beta chain has a size that is not meaningful. The CDR3 loop is CASSFRGTSTDTQYF. The CDR3 DNA sequence: TGTGCCAGCAGCTTTCGCGGGACTAGCACAGATACGCAGTATTTT. The V gene is TRBV7-9, the J gene TRBJ2-3, with TRBD2 as a possible D gene (6 bases). From germline, CDR1 is SEHNR and CDR2 FQNEAQ (reference sequence). Trimming took 3 bases from V and 0 from J, leaving 10 bases between them. The CDR3 runs to 15 residues.

This clonotype is classed as medium-sized. The size of this beta chain means little, since it is a stray read in a library made for alpha chains. The V gene is TRBV28, the J gene TRBJ2-3; D may be TRBD1 (6 bases). Deletions cut 8 bases from V and 1 base from J, with 13 bases between. Germline CDR1 and CDR2: MDHEN and SYDVKM. This CDR3 contains 14 residues. CDR3 coding DNA: TGTGCCAGCTCGACAGGCCCTCGCACAGATACGCAGTATTTT. Translated: CASSTGPRTDTQYF.

In regard to this clonotype: As an off-target read in a library built for alpha chains, this beta chain has a frequency of little significance. The chain has TRBV6-6 and TRBJ1-1; D unclear. CDR1 and CDR2 from the germline V gene are MNHNY and SVGAGI (reference sequence). Trimming left V 4 bases short and J 4 bases short, with 7 bases between. The CDR3 is 12 residues long. In DNA form, the CDR3 reads TGTGCCAGCAGTTCCCCAGCCACTGAAGCTTTCTTT. Encoded protein: CASSSPATEAFF.

This clonotype is labeled hyperexpanded. In a library made to pick up alpha chains, this beta chain is a stray read with a size that means little. The chain couples TRBV11-3 to TRBJ2-3, with TRBD2 matching 7 bases. V was pared by 5 bases and J by 8 bases, with 7 bases of the junction left unmatched. CDR1 SGHNT and CDR2 YENEEA come from the germline V gene. This CDR3 spans 13 amino acids. This chain's CDR3 is CASSITSELTQYF. In nucleotides, the CDR3 is TGTGCCAGCAGCATTACTAGCGAGCTTACGCAGTATTTT.

This clonotype counts as medium-sized. With the library built for alpha chains, this beta chain is off target and its frequency is not meaningful. The V and J genes are TRBV28 and TRBJ2-3; perhaps TRBD2 as D (6 bases). Per the germline V gene, CDR1 is MDHEN and CDR2 is SYDVKM. The CDR3 runs 13 residues. The V and J ends lost 6 bases and 9 bases respectively, with 16 bases between them. The CDR3 loop reads CASSPAGSGTQYF. CDR3 DNA: TGTGCCAGCAGCCCAGCGGGCTCAGGGACGCAGTATTTT.

In its sample, this clonotype ranks as medium-sized (0.01 to 0.1%). Found in a library prepared for alpha chains, this beta chain is an off-target read, and its abundance has little meaning. The rearrangement links TRBV3-1 to TRBJ1-6; D unresolved. V lost 1 base to trimming and J lost 8 bases, with 12 bases between them. CDR1 LGHDT and CDR2 YNNKEL come from the germline V gene (reference sequence). This CDR3 has 15 residues. CDR3 sequence: CASSQGPGRDSPLHF. The CDR3 DNA is TGTGCCAGCAGCCAAGGTCCGGGGAGGGATTCACCCCTCCACTTT. The whole variable domain, remainder taken from reference TRBV3-1 and TRBJ1-6, is DTAVSQTPKYLVTQMGNDKSIKCEQNLGHDTMYWYKQDSKKFLKIMFSYNNKELIINETVPNRFSPKSPDKAHLNLHINSLELGDSAVYFCASSQGPGRDSPLHFGNGTRLTVT.

This clonotype is labeled medium-sized (0.01 to 0.1%). Being off target in a library aimed at alpha chains, this beta chain has a size of little meaning. The chain combines TRBV5-4 with TRBJ2-2; 11 nucleotides align to TRBD1. CDR1 is SGHNT, CDR2 YYREEE, per germline (reference sequence). The CDR3 consists of 16 residues. The J segment lost 4 bases and the V segment lost 3 bases, leaving 5 bases of the junction unmatched. The CDR3 bases are TGTGCCAGCAGCTCCTGGACAGGGGGCGTCACCGGGGAGCTGTTTTTT. This gives the protein CASSSWTGGVTGELFF.

In this sample, this clonotype is medium-sized. This beta chain turned up in a library designed for alpha chains; as an off-target read, its abundance says little. The chain recombines TRBV28 with TRBJ2-1, with a weak D call TRBD2 (6 bases). CDR3 size: 12 residues. Trimming took off 6 bases at V and 9 bases at J, with 12 bases between the two ends. In germline, CDR1 is MDHEN, CDR2 SYDVKM. CDR3 sequence (DNA): TGTGCCAGCAGCCGACTAGTTGTTGAGCAGTTCTTC. Its translation: CASSRLVVEQFF.

This clonotype is labeled medium-sized (0.01 to 0.1%). This beta chain represents an off-target read in a library built for alpha chains; its size is of limited meaning. This CDR3 reads CASGSGRTFNTGELFF. CDR3 nucleotide sequence: TGTGCCAGCGGTAGCGGGAGGACCTTTAACACCGGGGAGCTGTTTTTT. V gene TRBV6-2 or TRBV6-3 combines with J gene TRBJ2-2; 10 positions agree with TRBD2. The ends lost 8 bases at V and 2 bases at J; junction bases unmatched: 8. The CDR3 has 16 residues. Per germline, CDR1 MNHEY and CDR2 SVGEGT.

Remarks on this clonotype: Within a library made for alpha chains, this beta chain is off target, and its count is uninformative. The V call is TRBV5-6, the J call TRBJ2-7; D is unresolved. V lost 0 bases to trimming and J lost 2 bases, with 6 bases between them. The CDR3 is 13 residues long. Germline assignment: CDR1 SGHDT and CDR2 YYEEEE. The CDR3: CASSLVDAYEQYF. CDR3 DNA sequence: TGTGCCAGCAGCTTGGTTGATGCCTACGAGCAGTACTTC.

By sample fraction, this clonotype is medium-sized. This beta chain is a stray read from a library made for alpha chains; its abundance is not meaningful. The genes are TRBV6-1 and TRBJ2-3, with 9 bases that match TRBD1. V was clipped by 2 bases and J by 1 base; unmatched bases: 4. This CDR3 contains 16 residues. Germline V gives CDR1 MNHNS, CDR2 SASEGT. CDR3 in amino acids: CASSEFWTGGTDTQYF. CDR3 sequence (DNA): TGTGCCAGCAGTGAATTCTGGACAGGGGGCACAGATACGCAGTATTTT.

This clonotype is labeled as medium-sized. A library prepared for alpha chains yielded this beta chain as an off-target read; its size is of little meaning. The chain has TRBV27 and TRBJ2-1, with D perhaps matching TRBD1 (5 bases). This CDR3 comprises 17 residues. Trimming cost V 7 bases and J 2 bases, with 21 bases left between them. Germline V gene data show CDR1 as MNHEY and CDR2 as SMNVEV (reference sequence). The CDR3 DNA reads TGTGCCAGCACCTTCCTCGGACATGAACACCCCTACAATGAGCAGTTCTTC. It specifies CASTFLGHEHPYNEQFF.

By share, this clonotype counts as large. This beta chain lies outside the target of a library built for alpha chains; its clone size means little. V and J are TRBV3-1 and TRBJ1-1; D gene uncertain. This CDR3 has 13 amino acids. V gave up 0 bases and J gave up 6 bases, with 8 bases separating them. Germline lookup yields CDR1 LGHDT and CDR2 YNNKEL (reference sequence). CDR3 nucleotide sequence: TGTGCCAGCAGCCAAGAAGCGACACCTGAAGCTTTCTTT. Amino acids: CASSQEATPEAFF. The variable domain in full, completed from reference TRBV3-1 and TRBJ1-1, reads DTAVSQTPKYLVTQMGNDKSIKCEQNLGHDTMYWYKQDSKKFLKIMFSYNNKELIINETVPNRFSPKSPDKAHLNLHINSLELGDSAVYFCASSQEATPEAFFGQGTRLTVV.

This clonotype is termed medium-sized. This beta chain is off target for a library built for alpha chains, so its abundance means little. V and J are TRBV29-1 and TRBJ2-7; D gene ambiguous. Trimming removed 3 bases from V and 2 bases from J, with 8 bases in between. CDR3 size: 12 residues. Germline V gene lookup returns CDR1 SQVTM and CDR2 ANQGSEA. The CDR3 loop reads CSVEDRPYEQYF. In DNA, the CDR3 is TGCAGCGTTGAGGACCGTCCCTACGAGCAGTACTTC.

This clonotype ranks as medium-sized. Found in a library prepared for alpha chains, this beta chain is an off-target read, and its abundance has little meaning. V is TRBV28 and J is TRBJ2-5; 8 nucleotides agree with TRBD2. Germline V CDR1 and CDR2: MDHEN, SYDVKM. Trimming at V came to 5 bases and at J to 2 bases, leaving 10 bases not matched to a gene. The CDR3 length is 16 residues. The chain's CDR3 is CASSLAGSGGQETQYF. CDR3 DNA: TGTGCCAGCAGTCTCGCGGGGAGCGGGGGACAAGAGACCCAGTACTTC.

This clonotype is termed large (0.1 to 1%). In a library made to pick up alpha chains, this beta chain is a stray read with a size that means little. The V gene is TRBV4-2, the J gene TRBJ1-1, with D maybe TRBD1 (6 bases). The CDR3 contains 15 residues. Germline CDR1 reads LGHNA; CDR2 reads YNFKEQ. Trimming pared 4 bases from V and 5 bases from J, leaving 17 bases between. The chain's CDR3 is CASSLSTGFRTEAFF. The CDR3 region has the DNA TGTGCCAGCAGCCTATCAACAGGGTTTAGGACTGAAGCTTTCTTT.

On this clonotype itself: With the library built for alpha chains, this beta chain is off target and its frequency is not meaningful. The rearrangement joins TRBV7-9 to TRBJ2-2; 9 nucleotides agree with TRBD1. J gave up 7 bases and V 6 bases, and 9 bases lay outside the gene matches. The length of the CDR3 is 15 residues. CDR1 and CDR2 (germline): SEHNR, FQNEAQ (reference sequence). CDR3 sequence (DNA): TGTGCCAGCAGGCCTCCCGGGACAGGGAACGGGGAGCTGTTTTTT. Encoded protein: CASRPPGTGNGELFF.

About this clonotype itself: This beta chain is an unintended read in a library built for alpha chains; its size means little. This sequence joins TRBV24-1 and TRBJ2-6; 8 bases are a match to TRBD1. Germline trimming cut 6 bases from V and 0 bases from J; bases unmatched to any gene: 9. Germline CDR1 KGHDR, CDR2 SFDVKD. The CDR3 length is 18 residues. The CDR3, as DNA: TGTGCCACCAGTAACGTACGACAGGGGAGCTCTGGGGCCAACGTCCTGACTTTC. Translation gives CATSNVRQGSSGANVLTF.

Remarks on this clonotype: This beta chain is an unintended read in a library built for alpha chains; its size means little. The chain recombines TRBV18 with TRBJ1-5; 7 bases map to TRBD1. Germline V gene data show CDR1 as KGHSH and CDR2 as LQKENI. After removal of 4 bases from V and 5 bases from J, the junction contained 8 bases not matched to a gene. The CDR3 loop spans 15 amino acids. The CDR3 reads CASSRGQAKDQPQHF. The CDR3, as DNA: TGTGCCAGCTCACGAGGACAGGCGAAAGATCAGCCCCAGCATTTT.

This clonotype counts as medium-sized. Because the library targeted alpha chains, this beta chain is an off-target read whose size means little. V and J are TRBV11-2 and TRBJ2-5; D call uncertain. Per germline, CDR1 SGHAT and CDR2 FQNNGV. CDR3 length: 15 residues. V gave up 5 bases and J gave up 1 base, with 14 bases separating them. CDR3 DNA: TGTGCCAGCAGCCACCATTCAAATTTCCAAGAGACCCAGTACTTC. It encodes CASSHHSNFQETQYF. The whole variable domain, remainder taken from reference TRBV11-2 and TRBJ2-5, is EAGVAQSPRYKIIEKRQSVAFWCNPISGHATLYWYQQILGQGPKLLIQFQNNGVVDDSQLPKDRFSAERLKGVDSTLKIQPAKLEDSAVYLCASSHHSNFQETQYFGPGTRLLVL.

By share of the sample, this clonotype is medium-sized. The size of this beta chain means little, since it is a stray read in a library made for alpha chains. CDR3 coding DNA: TGTGCCAGCAGCGGTACCGGGACAGGGGTTCTCCCCCTCCACTTT. Amino acid sequence: CASSGTGTGVLPLHF. The chain couples TRBV12-3 or TRBV12-4 to TRBJ1-6; the match to TRBD1 covers 10 bases. This CDR3 is 15 amino acids long. V gave up 6 bases and J gave up 13 bases; unmatched junction bases: 12.

By share of the sample, this clonotype is medium-sized. In a library made to pick up alpha chains, this beta chain is a stray read with a size that means little. The chain joins TRBV20-1 to TRBJ1-2; TRBD1 agrees at 8 bases. This CDR3 is 12 amino acids long. Per germline, CDR1 DFQATT and CDR2 SNEGSKA (reference sequence). The junction had 4 bases not matched to a gene; V was cut back by 6 bases and J by 4 bases. The CDR3 here is CSAATGGYGYTF. The DNA of the CDR3 is TGCAGTGCCGCAACAGGGGGCTATGGCTACACCTTC.

By sample fraction, this clonotype is medium-sized. This beta chain is an unintended read in a library built for alpha chains; its size means little. This chain uses TRBV19 with TRBJ2-3; 8 nucleotides line up with TRBD1. Germline CDR1 LNHDA, CDR2 SQIVND (reference sequence). The V and J ends lost 4 bases and 3 bases, in that order; junction bases with no gene match: 9. CDR3 size: 16 residues. The CDR3 region is CASSSRLGQETDTQYF. CDR3 in DNA: TGTGCCAGTAGTAGCAGACTGGGACAGGAGACAGATACGCAGTATTTT. The full variable domain, in which reference TRBV19 and TRBJ2-3 provide the parts outside the CDR3, is DGGITQSPKYLFRKEGQNVTLSCEQNLNHDAMYWYRQDPGQGLRLIYYSQIVNDFQKGDIAEGYSVSREKKESFPLTVTSAQKNPTAFYLCASSSRLGQETDTQYFGPGTRLTVL.

In this sample, this clonotype is medium-sized. The library was designed around alpha chains, so this beta chain is a stray read whose abundance carries little weight. The chain links TRBV9 to TRBJ2-4; 9 positions match TRBD2. This CDR3 comprises 16 residues. Per germline, CDR1 SGDLS and CDR2 YYNGEE. With 4 bases clipped from V and 1 base from J, the junction kept 6 bases outside the gene matches. CDR3 residues: CASSSRTSAAKNIQYF. The CDR3 coding sequence is TGTGCCAGCAGCTCCCGGACTAGCGCCGCCAAAAACATTCAGTACTTC.